These 16 T cell receptor beta chains originate from one sample sequenced in a study of blood T cell repertoires in COVID-19. The method was immunoSEQ multiplex PCR; TCRdb's version includes in-frame clones alone and lacks a portion of them. The sample shows about 200,000 clones, 80% to 90% of them seen only once. The sample taken for sequencing was peripheral blood. Receptor source: a man aged 50-59 years with acute or convalescent COVID-19.

In DNA, the CDR3 is TGTGCCAGCAGTGAATGGGGGCCGCCAGGCACTGAAGCTTTCTTT. Residues: CASSEWGPPGTEAFF. The genes are TRBV6-1 and TRBJ1-1, with D possibly matching TRBD1 (6 bases). Trimming pared 2 bases from V and 4 bases from J, leaving 14 bases between. The CDR3 runs to 15 residues. Germline lookup yields CDR1 MNHNS and CDR2 SASEGT.

DNA for the CDR3: TGTGCCAGCAGCCACCGGGACATCTATGGCTACACCTTC. Amino acids: CASSHRDIYGYTF. The rearrangement uses TRBV3-1 (or the pseudogene TRBV3-2) and TRBJ1-2; TRBD1 is a possible D gene (6 bases). Deletions cut 3 bases from V and 4 bases from J, with 9 bases between. Germline V gives CDR1 LGHDT, CDR2 YNNKEL (reference sequence). CDR3 length equals 13 residues.

V is TRBV6-5 and J is TRBJ2-3, with 11 bases fitting TRBD1. The V and J ends lost 5 bases and 4 bases, in that order; junction bases with no gene match: 5. CDR1 MNHEY and CDR2 SVGAGI come from the germline V gene. CDR3 size: 15 residues. The CDR3 nucleotides read TGTGCCAGCAGTCTCGGACAGGGGGCCCCAGATACGCAGTATTTT. This gives the protein CASSLGQGAPDTQYF.

The chain recombines TRBV29-1 with TRBJ1-2, with 8 bases fitting TRBD1. CDR1 and CDR2 (germline): SQVTM, ANQGSEA. J lost 3 bases, V lost 1 base, and 4 bases had no gene match. The CDR3 is 14 residues long. CDR3 DNA sequence: TGCAGCGTTGAAGGGACGGACAGGGACTATGGCTACACCTTC. It specifies CSVEGTDRDYGYTF.

The chain links TRBV10-1 to TRBJ1-6; 7 bases map to TRBD1. This CDR3 is 13 amino acids long. The germline V gene has CDR1 WNHNN and CDR2 SYGVQD (reference sequence). The junction had 5 bases not matched to a gene; V was cut back by 8 bases and J by 7 bases. This chain's CDR3 is CASSGQENSPLHF. The CDR3 coding sequence is TGCGCCAGCTCCGGACAGGAGAATTCACCCCTCCACTTT.

V gene TRBV6-2 or TRBV6-3 combines with J gene TRBJ2-5; TRBD2 matches at 14 bases. The germline gives CDR1 MNHEY, CDR2 SVGEGT. V lost 5 bases to trimming and J lost 2 bases; unmatched junction nucleotides: 10. The CDR3 loop spans 18 amino acids. For the CDR3, the DNA is TGTGCCAGCAGTACCAGACTAGCGGGGGGGCCGGATCAAGAGACCCAGTACTTC. Translated: CASSTRLAGGPDQETQYF.

This clone was counted a few times. The chain couples TRBV10-2 to TRBJ1-3, with 9 bases that match TRBD1. In germline, CDR1 is WSHSY, CDR2 SAAADI. The CDR3 length is 16 residues. V gave up 4 bases and J gave up 3 bases; unmatched junction bases: 7. The CDR3 is CASSGPGQGFGNTIYF. CDR3 coding DNA: TGCGCCAGCAGTGGGCCGGGACAGGGATTTGGAAACACCATATATTTT.

This chain uses TRBV19 with TRBJ1-5; 11 bases map to TRBD1. This CDR3 has 13 amino acids. The ends lost 7 bases at V and 7 bases at J; junction bases unmatched: 3. Germline CDR1 is LNHDA and CDR2 is SQIVND (reference sequence). CDR3 bases: TGTGCCAGTAAGGACAGGGGGCTCCAGCCCCAGCATTTT. This codes for CASKDRGLQPQHF.

V usage is TRBV25-1 and J usage is TRBJ1-6; TRBD1 matches 7 bases. Losses at the gene ends were 5 bases for V and 6 bases for J; bases not matched to a gene: 10. CDR1 and CDR2 from the germline V gene are MGHDK and SYGVNS. CDR3 length: 16 amino acids. CDR3 sequence (DNA): TGTGCCAGCAGTCTTACTAGGGACAGTTTTAATTCACCCCTCCACTTT. Translating it yields CASSLTRDSFNSPLHF.

The table lists this clone with a few counts. Other DNA sequences in the same sample also yield this CDR3. The CDR3 region has the DNA TGCGCCAGCAGCTTTACAGGGAACACTGAAGCTTTCTTT. The encoded protein is CASSFTGNTEAFF. The chain recombines TRBV5-1 with TRBJ1-1; possible D gene TRBD1, 5 bases. Germline assignment: CDR1 SGHRS and CDR2 YFSETQ. The CDR3 is 13 amino acids. Trimming removed 2 bases at V and 1 base at J, with 6 bases between.

The J gene is TRBJ1-2, the V gene TRBV4-1, with 8 bases that match TRBD1. This CDR3 comprises 15 residues. Trimming took 3 bases from V and 3 from J; bases not matched to a gene: 6. The germline CDR1 and CDR2 sequences are MGHRA and YSYEKL. The CDR3 DNA sequence: TGCGCCAGCAGCCAGGCACAGGGGGGGGACTATGGCTACACCTTC. Its protein product is CASSQAQGGDYGYTF.

V usage is TRBV25-1 and J usage is TRBJ2-1; 10 bases match TRBD1. V lost 8 bases, J lost 6 bases, and 10 bases stayed unmatched. The CDR3 sequence is 15 residues long. Germline CDR1 is MGHDK and CDR2 is SYGVNS. The CDR3 loop reads CASRPDRGEGNEQFF. The DNA of the CDR3 is TGTGCCAGCCGACCGGACAGGGGGGAAGGCAATGAGCAGTTCTTC.

This clone was seen more than once but under ten times. The chain has TRBV30 and TRBJ1-3; D is uncertain. This CDR3 comprises 13 residues. In germline, CDR1 is GTSNPN, CDR2 SVGIG (reference sequence). With 2 bases removed from V and 3 bases from J, the gap between germline ends came to 8 bases. In DNA form, the CDR3 reads TGTGCCTGGAGTAGTGGGCTTGGAAACACCATATATTTT. It translates to CAWSSGLGNTIYF.

The gene calls are TRBV7-6 and TRBJ2-3, with 8 bases identical to TRBD2. Germline V gene data show CDR1 as SGHVS and CDR2 as FNYEAQ. The trim removed 3 bases at V and 6 bases at J, leaving 8 bases unmatched. CDR3 length: 15 residues. CDR3: CASSFTSGGYDTQYF. Here the CDR3 DNA reads TGTGCCAGCAGCTTTACTAGCGGAGGTTACGATACGCAGTATTTT.

This rearrangement joins TRBV13 to TRBJ1-2; the match to TRBD1 covers 8 bases. With 4 bases clipped from V and 5 bases from J, the junction kept 12 bases outside the gene matches. Germline V gene data show CDR1 as PRHDT and CDR2 as FYEKMQ (reference sequence). The CDR3 has 16 amino acids. CDR3 amino acids: CASSSIRDRRGYGYTF. The CDR3 bases are TGTGCCAGCAGCTCGATCCGGGACAGGAGGGGGTATGGCTACACCTTC.

The J gene is TRBJ2-3, the V gene TRBV24-1, with 7 bases matching TRBD2. The CDR3 extends over 16 amino acids. From germline, CDR1 is KGHDR and CDR2 SFDVKD. Unmatched junction bases numbered 16, after V lost 2 bases and J lost 12 bases. The CDR3 protein is CATSDSWSAGLEDQYF. CDR3 DNA: TGTGCCACCAGTGATTCTTGGAGTGCTGGACTAGAAGATCAGTATTTT.